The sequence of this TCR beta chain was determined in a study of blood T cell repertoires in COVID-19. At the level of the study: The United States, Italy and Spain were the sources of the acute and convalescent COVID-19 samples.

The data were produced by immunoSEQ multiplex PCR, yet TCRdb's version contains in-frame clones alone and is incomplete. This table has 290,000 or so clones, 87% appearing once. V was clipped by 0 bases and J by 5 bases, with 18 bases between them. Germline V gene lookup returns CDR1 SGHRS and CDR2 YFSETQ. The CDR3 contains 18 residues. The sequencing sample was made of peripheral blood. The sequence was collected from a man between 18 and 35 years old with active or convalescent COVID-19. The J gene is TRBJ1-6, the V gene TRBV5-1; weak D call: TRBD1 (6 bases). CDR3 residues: CASSLGTDLSTHNSPLHF. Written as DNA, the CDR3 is TGCGCCAGCAGCTTGGGGACAGATCTTTCAACCCATAATTCACCCCTCCACTTT.